This T cell receptor beta chain was documented in a study of post-analysis software for immune sequencing data. About the study: Disease trajectories encompassed relapsing-remitting, secondary progressive and progressive-relapsing multiple sclerosis. Study-wide points: About 5 TRBV segments were significantly more frequent in patients than in controls. TRBV5-6, TRBV5-1 and TRBV20-1 were among these segments. In multiple sclerosis, normalized Chao1 diversity was significantly below that of controls. Samples from a shared batch, those prepared together, strongly co-clustered by F measure.

Trimming cost V 1 base and J 4 bases, with 13 bases left between them. The CDR3 extends over 14 amino acids. CDR1 is DFQATT, CDR2 SNEGSKA, per germline (reference sequence). TCR beta cDNA libraries included unique molecular identifiers. There were roughly 0.95 to 11 million T cells, and around 460,000 cDNA molecules came from them. Each CDR3 protein is one row after TCRdb ran MiXCR on the PCR reads. The repertoire holds about 460,000 distinct CDR3 sequences, with under 55% as singletons. Remarks on this clonotype: As yet, its antigen is unknown. This may stem from a read error, because a much larger clone lies one nucleotide away.

The rearrangement uses TRBV20-1 and TRBJ1-2; a possible D gene is TRBD1 (5 bases). Input material: blood. This TCR derives from a girl aged 10 to 17 with multiple sclerosis. The CDR3 sequence is CSARVWDASYGYTF. The CDR3 DNA reads as TGCAGTGCTAGAGTTTGGGACGCTAGCTATGGCTACACCTTC.